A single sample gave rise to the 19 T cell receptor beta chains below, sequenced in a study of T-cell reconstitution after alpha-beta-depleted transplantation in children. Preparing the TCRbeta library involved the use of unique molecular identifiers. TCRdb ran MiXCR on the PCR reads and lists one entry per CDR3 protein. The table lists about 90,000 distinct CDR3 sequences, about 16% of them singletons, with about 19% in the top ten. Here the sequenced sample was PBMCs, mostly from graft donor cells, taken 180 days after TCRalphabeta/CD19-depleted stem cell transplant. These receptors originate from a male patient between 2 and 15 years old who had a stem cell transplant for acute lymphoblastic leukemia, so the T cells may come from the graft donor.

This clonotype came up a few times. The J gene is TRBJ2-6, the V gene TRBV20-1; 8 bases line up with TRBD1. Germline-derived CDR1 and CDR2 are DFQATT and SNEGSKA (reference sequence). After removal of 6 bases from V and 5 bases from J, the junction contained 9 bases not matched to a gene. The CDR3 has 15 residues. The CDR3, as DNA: TGCAGTGCACCGGACAGGGCTGCTAGGGCCAACGTCCTGACTTTC. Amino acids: CSAPDRAARANVLTF.

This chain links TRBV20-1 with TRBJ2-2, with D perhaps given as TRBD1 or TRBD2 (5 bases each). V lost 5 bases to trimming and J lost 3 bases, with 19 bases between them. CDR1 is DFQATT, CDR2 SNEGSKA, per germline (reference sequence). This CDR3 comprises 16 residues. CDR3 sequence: CSAPAGTFGDTGELFF. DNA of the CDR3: TGCAGTGCTCCTGCCGGGACGTTCGGGGACACCGGGGAGCTGTTTTTT.

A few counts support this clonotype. The CDR3 nucleotides read TGTGCCAGCAGTTTAAGGGACAGGGCCAATGAGCAGTTCTTC. Protein: CASSLRDRANEQFF. J is TRBJ2-1 and V is TRBV27, with 9 bases lining up with TRBD1. Germline CDR1 and CDR2: MNHEY and SMNVEV (reference sequence). The CDR3 contains 14 residues. With 2 bases clipped from V and 6 bases from J, the junction kept 2 bases outside the gene matches.

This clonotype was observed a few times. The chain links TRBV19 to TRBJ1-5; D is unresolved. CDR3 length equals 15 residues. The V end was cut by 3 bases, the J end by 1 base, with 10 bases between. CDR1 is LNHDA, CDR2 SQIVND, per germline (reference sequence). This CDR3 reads CASSMMAESNQPQHF. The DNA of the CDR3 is TGTGCCAGTAGTATGATGGCAGAGAGCAATCAGCCCCAGCATTTT.

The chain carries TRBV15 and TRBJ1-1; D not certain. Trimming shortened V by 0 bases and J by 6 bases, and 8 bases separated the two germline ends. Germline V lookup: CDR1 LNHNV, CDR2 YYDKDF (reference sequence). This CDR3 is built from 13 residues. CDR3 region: CATSRDPGSEAFF. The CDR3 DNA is TGTGCCACCAGCAGAGATCCAGGCTCTGAAGCTTTCTTT.

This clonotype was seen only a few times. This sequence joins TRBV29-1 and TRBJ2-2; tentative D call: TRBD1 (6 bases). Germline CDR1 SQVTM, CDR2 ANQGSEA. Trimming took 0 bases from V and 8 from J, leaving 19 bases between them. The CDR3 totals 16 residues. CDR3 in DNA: TGCAGCGTTGAAGATAAAGGACAGCCCCTACGTGGGGAGCTGTTTTTT. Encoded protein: CSVEDKGQPLRGELFF.

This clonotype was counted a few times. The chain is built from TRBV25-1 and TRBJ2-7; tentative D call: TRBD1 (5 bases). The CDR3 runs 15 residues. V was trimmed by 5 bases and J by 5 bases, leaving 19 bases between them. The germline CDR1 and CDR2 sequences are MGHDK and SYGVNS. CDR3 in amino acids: CASSSHRRFEHEQYF. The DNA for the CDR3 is TGTGCCAGCAGTTCCCACAGGCGCTTCGAGCACGAGCAGTACTTC.

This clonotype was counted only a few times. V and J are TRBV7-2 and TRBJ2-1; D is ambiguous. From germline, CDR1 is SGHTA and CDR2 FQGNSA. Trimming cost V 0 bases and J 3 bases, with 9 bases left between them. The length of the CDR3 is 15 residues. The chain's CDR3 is CASSLASVSYNEQFF. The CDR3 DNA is TGTGCCAGCAGCTTAGCGAGTGTCAGCTACAATGAGCAGTTCTTC.

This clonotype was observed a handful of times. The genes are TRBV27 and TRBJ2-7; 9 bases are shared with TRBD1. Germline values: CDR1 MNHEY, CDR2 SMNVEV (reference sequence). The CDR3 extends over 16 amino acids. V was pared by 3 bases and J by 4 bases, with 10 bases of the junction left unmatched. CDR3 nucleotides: TGTGCCAGCAGTTTCCACGGGACAGGGACTACGTACGAGCAGTACTTC. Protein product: CASSFHGTGTTYEQYF.

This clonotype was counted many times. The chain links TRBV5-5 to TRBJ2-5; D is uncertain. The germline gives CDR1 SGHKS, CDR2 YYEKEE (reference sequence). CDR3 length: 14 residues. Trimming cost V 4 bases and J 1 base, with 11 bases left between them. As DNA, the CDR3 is TGTGCCAGCAGCCCCTGGACGGTCCAAGAGACCCAGTACTTC. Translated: CASSPWTVQETQYF.

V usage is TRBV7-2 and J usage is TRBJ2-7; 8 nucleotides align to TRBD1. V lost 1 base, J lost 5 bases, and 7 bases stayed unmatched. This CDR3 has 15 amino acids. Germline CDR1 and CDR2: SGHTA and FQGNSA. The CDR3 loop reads CASSLVTGDNHEQYF. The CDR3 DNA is TGTGCCAGCAGCTTAGTGACAGGGGACAACCACGAGCAGTACTTC.

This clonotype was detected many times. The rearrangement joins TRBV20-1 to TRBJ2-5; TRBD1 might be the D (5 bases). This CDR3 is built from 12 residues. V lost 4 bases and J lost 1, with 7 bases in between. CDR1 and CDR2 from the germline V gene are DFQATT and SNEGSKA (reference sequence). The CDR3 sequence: CSATGPQETQYF. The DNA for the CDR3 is TGCAGTGCTACAGGGCCCCAAGAGACCCAGTACTTC.

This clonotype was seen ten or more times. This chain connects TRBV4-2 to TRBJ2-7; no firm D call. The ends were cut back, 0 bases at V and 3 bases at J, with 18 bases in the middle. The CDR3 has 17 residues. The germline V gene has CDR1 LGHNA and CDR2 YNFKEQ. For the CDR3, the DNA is TGTGCCAGCAGCCAAGATGCGTCGCCGCTATCGAACTACGAGCAGTACTTC. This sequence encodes CASSQDASPLSNYEQYF.

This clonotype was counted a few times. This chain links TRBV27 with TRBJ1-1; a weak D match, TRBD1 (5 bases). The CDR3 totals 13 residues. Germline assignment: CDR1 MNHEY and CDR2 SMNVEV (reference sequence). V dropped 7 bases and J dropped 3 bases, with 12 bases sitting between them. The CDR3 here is CASKSGTYTEAFF. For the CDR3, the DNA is TGTGCCAGCAAGTCAGGGACCTACACTGAAGCTTTCTTT.

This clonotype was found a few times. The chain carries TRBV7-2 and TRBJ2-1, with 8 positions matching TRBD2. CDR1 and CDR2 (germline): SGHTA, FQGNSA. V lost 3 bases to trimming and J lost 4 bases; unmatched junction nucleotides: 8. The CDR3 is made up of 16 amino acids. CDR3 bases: TGTGCCAGCAGCTTCAGCGGACTAGCCGAGTACAATGAGCAGTTCTTC. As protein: CASSFSGLAEYNEQFF.

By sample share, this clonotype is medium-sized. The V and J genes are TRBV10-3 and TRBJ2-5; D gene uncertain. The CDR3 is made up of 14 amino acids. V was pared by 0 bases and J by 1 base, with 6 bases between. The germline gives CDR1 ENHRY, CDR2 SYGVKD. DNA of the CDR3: TGTGCCATCAGTGAGTCTGGCGGCCAAGAGACCCAGTACTTC. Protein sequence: CAISESGGQETQYF.

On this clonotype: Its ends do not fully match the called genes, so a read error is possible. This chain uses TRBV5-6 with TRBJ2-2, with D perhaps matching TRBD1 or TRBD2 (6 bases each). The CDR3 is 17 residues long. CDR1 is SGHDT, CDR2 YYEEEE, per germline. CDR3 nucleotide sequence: TGTGCCAGCAGCCCTCTTGGGGGGCCGGATATATCCGGGGGGCTGTTTTTT. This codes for CASSPLGGPDISGGLFF.

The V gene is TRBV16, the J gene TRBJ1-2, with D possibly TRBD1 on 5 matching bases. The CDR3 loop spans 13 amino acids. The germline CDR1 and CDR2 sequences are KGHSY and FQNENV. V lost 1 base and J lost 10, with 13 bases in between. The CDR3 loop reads CASSQLGGQDYTF. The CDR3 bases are TGTGCCAGCAGCCAATTGGGGGGTCAAGACTACACCTTC.

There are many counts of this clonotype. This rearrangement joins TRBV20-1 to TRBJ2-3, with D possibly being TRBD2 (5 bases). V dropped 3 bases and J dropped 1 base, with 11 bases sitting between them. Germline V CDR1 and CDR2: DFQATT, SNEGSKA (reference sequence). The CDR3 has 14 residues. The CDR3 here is CSASASGRTDTQYF. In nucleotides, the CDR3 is TGCAGTGCTAGTGCCAGCGGCCGCACAGATACGCAGTATTTT.